These 18 T cell receptor beta chains were all obtained from the same sample, sequenced in a study of blood T cell repertoires in COVID-19. Profiling relied on immunoSEQ multiplex PCR, and the TCRdb table lists in-frame clones only, not all of them. The sample holds fewer than 450,000 clones; more than 70% are singletons and the top ten take around 6.6%. Sequenced material: peripheral blood. The source of these receptors is a woman in her 70s with COVID-19, enrolled during active disease.

The V and J genes are TRBV6-2 or TRBV6-3 and TRBJ1-2; 8 positions agree with TRBD1. Germline CDR1 is MNHEY and CDR2 is SVGEGT. This CDR3 has 15 residues. The ends lost 5 bases at V and 4 bases at J; junction bases unmatched: 9. The CDR3 loop is CASSLTGGFSYGYTF. DNA of the CDR3: TGTGCCAGCAGTCTAACAGGGGGTTTTTCCTATGGCTACACCTTC.

The rearrangement uses TRBV4-2 and TRBJ1-2; D possibly corresponds to TRBD1 (6 bases). Looked up from germline, CDR1 is LGHNA and CDR2 is YNFKEQ. The germline V and J ends were trimmed by 0 bases and 0 bases, with 11 bases remaining between them. The CDR3 is 16 amino acids. The CDR3, as DNA: TGTGCCAGCAGCCAAGACCGGACAGTCCCTAACTATGGCTACACCTTC. Translating it yields CASSQDRTVPNYGYTF.

The J gene is TRBJ2-1, the V gene TRBV12-3 or TRBV12-4, with unresolved D. V lost 6 bases to trimming and J lost 9 bases, with 9 bases between them. The CDR3 is 11 residues long. The CDR3 protein is CASSPSSEQFF. CDR3 bases: TGTGCCAGCAGCCCGTCTAGTGAGCAGTTCTTC.

The chain has TRBV7-9 and TRBJ2-7; TRBD2 might be the D (5 bases). The V gene lost 1 base and the J gene lost 2 bases, with 12 bases spanning the gap. The germline gives CDR1 SEHNR, CDR2 FQNEAQ (reference sequence). This CDR3 contains 15 residues. The CDR3 sequence is CASSLEQAAPYEQYF. CDR3 nucleotides: TGTGCCAGCAGCTTAGAGCAAGCGGCCCCCTACGAGCAGTACTTC.

This clone showed up just once. The V gene is TRBV9, the J gene TRBJ2-1, with 8 bases matching TRBD2. This CDR3 comprises 16 residues. J was trimmed by 5 bases and V by 3 bases; bases with no gene match: 10. Looked up from germline, CDR1 is SGDLS and CDR2 is YYNGEE. The CDR3 DNA reads as TGTGCCAGCAGCGCCGGGACCCCTAGCGGGCACAATGAGCAGTTCTTC. Its protein product is CASSAGTPSGHNEQFF.

The chain joins TRBV24-1 to TRBJ1-2, with 8 bases fitting TRBD1. There are 14 residues in the CDR3. Losses at the gene ends were 4 bases for V and 7 bases for J; bases not matched to a gene: 7. The V gene's germline CDR1 is KGHDR and CDR2 SFDVKD. The CDR3 protein is CATSDPSGGRGYTF. The DNA of the CDR3 is TGTGCCACCAGTGACCCCTCAGGGGGCCGTGGCTACACCTTC.

This clone was seen a single time. The V and J genes are TRBV6-5 and TRBJ1-6; no reliable D call. The V gene lost 0 bases and the J gene lost 8 bases, with 14 bases spanning the gap. The germline gives CDR1 MNHEY, CDR2 SVGAGI. This CDR3 is built from 16 residues. The CDR3 here is CASSYSNVNGDSPLHF. The CDR3 nucleotides read TGTGCCAGCAGTTACTCGAACGTTAACGGGGATTCACCCCTCCACTTT.

V usage is TRBV30 and J usage is TRBJ1-2; D ambiguous. The CDR3 sequence is 14 residues long. The ends were cut back, 1 base at V and 4 bases at J, with 13 bases in the middle. Germline CDR1 is GTSNPN and CDR2 is SVGIG (reference sequence). CDR3: CAWSGGANRYGYTF. CDR3 DNA: TGTGCCTGGAGTGGGGGAGCCAACCGCTATGGCTACACCTTC.

This chain joins TRBV29-1 and TRBJ2-1; D possibly corresponds to TRBD1 (6 bases). With 3 bases removed from V and 3 bases from J, the gap between germline ends came to 12 bases. The CDR3 is 14 residues long. Germline V gene lookup returns CDR1 SQVTM and CDR2 ANQGSEA. The CDR3 here is CSVEGAPDYNEQFF. The CDR3 DNA reads as TGCAGCGTTGAGGGGGCGCCTGACTACAATGAGCAGTTCTTC.

This clone was recorded only once. J is TRBJ2-1 and V is TRBV29-1; TRBD2 is a possible D gene (6 bases). The CDR3 contains 14 residues. Germline V CDR1 and CDR2: SQVTM, ANQGSEA. Trimming took off 5 bases at V and 0 bases at J, with 11 bases between the two ends. This chain's CDR3 is CSVSSGSSYNEQFF. The CDR3 DNA is TGCAGCGTTTCTTCCGGGAGCTCCTACAATGAGCAGTTCTTC.

V usage is TRBV5-1 and J usage is TRBJ1-6; no clear D. V shed 2 bases and J shed 9 bases, with 15 bases lying between them. In germline, CDR1 is SGHRS, CDR2 YFSETQ. The CDR3 is made up of 15 amino acids. CDR3 in amino acids: CASSFTGAEGSPLHF. As DNA, the CDR3 is TGCGCCAGCAGCTTTACGGGTGCGGAGGGTTCACCCCTCCACTTT.

This clone was counted a few times. The CDR3 here is CASIHQVASGGRNTGELFF. CDR3 sequence (DNA): TGCGCCAGCATACACCAAGTGGCTAGCGGGGGGCGAAACACCGGGGAGCTGTTTTTT. This chain joins TRBV10-1 and TRBJ2-2, with 11 bases that match TRBD2. From germline, CDR1 is WNHNN and CDR2 SYGVQD (reference sequence). The CDR3 loop spans 19 amino acids. The J segment lost 2 bases and the V segment lost 7 bases, leaving 15 bases of the junction unmatched.

V gene TRBV9 combines with J gene TRBJ2-1, with D perhaps matching TRBD1 (6 bases). Germline assignment: CDR1 SGDLS and CDR2 YYNGEE. The CDR3 has 15 amino acids. With 3 bases removed from V and 6 bases from J, the gap between germline ends came to 16 bases. CDR3 sequence: CASSETGTTFNEQFF. The CDR3 nucleotides read TGTGCCAGCAGCGAGACCGGGACAACTTTCAATGAGCAGTTCTTC.

The chain has TRBV7-7 and TRBJ2-5; 7 bases fit TRBD1. The CDR3 sequence is 15 residues long. Germline V lookup: CDR1 SSHAT, CDR2 FNYEAQ (reference sequence). The junction had 11 bases not matched to a gene; V was cut back by 5 bases and J by 5 bases. CDR3 region: CASSASDREMETQYF. CDR3 in DNA: TGTGCCAGCAGCGCCTCCGACAGGGAAATGGAGACCCAGTACTTC. The variable domain in full, completed from reference TRBV7-7 and TRBJ2-5, reads GAGVSQSPRYKVTKRGQDVTLRCDPISSHATLYWYQQALGQGPEFLTYFNYEAQPDKSGLPSDRFSAERPEGSISTLTIQRTEQRDSAMYRCASSASDREMETQYFGPGTRLLVL.

V and J are TRBV7-2 and TRBJ2-1, with 7 nucleotides matching TRBD1. The CDR3 has 14 amino acids. Trimming at V came to 6 bases and at J to 2 bases, leaving 4 bases not matched to a gene. Germline V CDR1 and CDR2: SGHTA, FQGNSA. CDR3 protein: CASSQTGTYNEQFF. CDR3 in DNA: TGTGCCAGCAGTCAGACAGGGACCTACAATGAGCAGTTCTTC.

The gene calls are TRBV9 and TRBJ1-3; the match to TRBD1 covers 7 bases. The junction had 6 bases not matched to a gene; V was cut back by 3 bases and J by 0 bases. Per the germline V gene, CDR1 is SGDLS and CDR2 is YYNGEE. This CDR3 comprises 16 residues. The DNA for the CDR3 is TGTGCCAGCAGCGCTTCAGGGGGTCTCTCTGGAAACACCATATATTTT. Amino acids: CASSASGGLSGNTIYF. Filled out from reference TRBV9 and TRBJ1-3, the complete variable domain reads DSGVTQTPKHLITATGQRVTLRCSPRSGDLSVYWYQQSLDQGLQFLIQYYNGEERAKGNILERFSAQQFPDLHSELNLSSLELGDSALYFCASSASGGLSGNTIYFGEGSWLTVV.

The chain joins TRBV28 to TRBJ1-2; weak D call: TRBD1 (6 bases). Trimming left V 6 bases short and J 0 bases short, with 14 bases between. The CDR3 loop spans 15 amino acids. Germline-derived CDR1 and CDR2 are MDHEN and SYDVKM. The CDR3, as DNA: TGTGCCAGCAGCCCCGGGACATCCGCTAACTATGGCTACACCTTC. Protein sequence: CASSPGTSANYGYTF.

This clone was detected only once. The chain has TRBV24-1 and TRBJ2-1, with TRBD1 as a possible D gene (6 bases). The CDR3 contains 15 residues. The germline V and J ends were trimmed by 4 bases and 7 bases, with 16 bases remaining between them. Germline assignment: CDR1 KGHDR and CDR2 SFDVKD. The CDR3 is CATSESTGLGNEQFF. The CDR3 DNA sequence: TGTGCCACCAGTGAGTCAACAGGGCTGGGGAATGAGCAGTTCTTC.